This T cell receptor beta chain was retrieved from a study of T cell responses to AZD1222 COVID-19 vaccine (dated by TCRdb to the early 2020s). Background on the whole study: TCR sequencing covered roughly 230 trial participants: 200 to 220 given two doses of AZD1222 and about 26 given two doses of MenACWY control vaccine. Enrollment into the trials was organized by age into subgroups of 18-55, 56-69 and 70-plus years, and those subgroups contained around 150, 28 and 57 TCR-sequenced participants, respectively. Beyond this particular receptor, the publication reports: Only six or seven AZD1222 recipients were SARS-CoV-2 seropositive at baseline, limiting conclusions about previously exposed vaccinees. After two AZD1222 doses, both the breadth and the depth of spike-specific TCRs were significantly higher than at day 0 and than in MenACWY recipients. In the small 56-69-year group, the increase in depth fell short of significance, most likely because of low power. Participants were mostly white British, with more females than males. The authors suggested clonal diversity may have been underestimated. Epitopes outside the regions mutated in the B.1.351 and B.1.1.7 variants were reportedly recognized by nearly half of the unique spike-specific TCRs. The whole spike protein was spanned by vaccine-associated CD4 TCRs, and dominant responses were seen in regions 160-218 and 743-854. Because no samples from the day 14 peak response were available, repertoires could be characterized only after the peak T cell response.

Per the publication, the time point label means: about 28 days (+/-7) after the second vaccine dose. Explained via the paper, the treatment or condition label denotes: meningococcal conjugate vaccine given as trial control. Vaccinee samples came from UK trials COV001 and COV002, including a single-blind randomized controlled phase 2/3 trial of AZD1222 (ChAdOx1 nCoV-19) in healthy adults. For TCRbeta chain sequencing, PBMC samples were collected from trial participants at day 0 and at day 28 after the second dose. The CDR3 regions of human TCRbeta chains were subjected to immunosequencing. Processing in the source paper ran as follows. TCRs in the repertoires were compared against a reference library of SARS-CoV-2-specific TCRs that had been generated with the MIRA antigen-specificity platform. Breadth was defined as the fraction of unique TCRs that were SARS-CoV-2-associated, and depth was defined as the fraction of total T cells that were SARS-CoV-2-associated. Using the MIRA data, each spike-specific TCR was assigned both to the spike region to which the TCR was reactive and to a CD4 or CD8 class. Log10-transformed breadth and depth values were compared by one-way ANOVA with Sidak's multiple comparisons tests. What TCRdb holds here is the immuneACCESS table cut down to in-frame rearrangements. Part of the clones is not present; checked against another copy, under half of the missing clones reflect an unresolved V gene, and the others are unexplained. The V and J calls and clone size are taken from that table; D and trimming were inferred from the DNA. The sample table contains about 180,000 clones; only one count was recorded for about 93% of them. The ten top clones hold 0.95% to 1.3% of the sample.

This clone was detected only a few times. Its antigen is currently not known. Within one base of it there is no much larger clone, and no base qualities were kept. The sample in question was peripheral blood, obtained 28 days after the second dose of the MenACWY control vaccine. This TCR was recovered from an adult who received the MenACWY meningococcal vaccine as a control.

Here is the DNA: TGTGCCAGCAGCCAGCCGGACAGGGGAGCTTTCTTT. It encodes CASSQPDRGAFF. The chain is made from TRBV3-1 (or the pseudogene TRBV3-2) and TRBJ1-1; 9 bases in the middle match TRBD1. CDR1 and CDR2, per the germline V gene (reference sequence), are LGHDT and YNNKEL. Unmatched junction bases come to 3, with V trimmed by 3 bases and J by 10 bases. From cysteine to phenylalanine, the CDR3 is 12 amino acids long. Only CDR3 DNA remains: 36 bases, in frame from the first base.